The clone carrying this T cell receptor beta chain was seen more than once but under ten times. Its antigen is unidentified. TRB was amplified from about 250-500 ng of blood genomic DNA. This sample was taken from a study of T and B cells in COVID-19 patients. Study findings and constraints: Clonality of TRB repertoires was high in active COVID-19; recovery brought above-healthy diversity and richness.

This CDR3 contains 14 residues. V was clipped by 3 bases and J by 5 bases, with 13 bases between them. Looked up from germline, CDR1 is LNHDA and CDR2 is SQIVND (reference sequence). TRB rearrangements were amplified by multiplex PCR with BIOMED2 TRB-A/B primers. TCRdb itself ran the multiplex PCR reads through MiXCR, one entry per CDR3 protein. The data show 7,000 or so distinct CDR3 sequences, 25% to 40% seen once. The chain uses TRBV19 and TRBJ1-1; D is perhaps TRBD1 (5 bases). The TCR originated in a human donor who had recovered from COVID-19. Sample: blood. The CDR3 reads CASSIREVSTEAFF. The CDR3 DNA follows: TGTGCCAGTAGTATCAGGGAAGTTTCAACTGAAGCTTTCTTT.